The present T cell receptor (beta chain) was sequenced within a study of blood T cell repertoires in COVID-19. The wider study: T cells, B-cell-depleted T cells, or PBMCs provided the cDNA or gDNA that served as material.

Sequencing was performed with immunoSEQ multiplex PCR; in TCRdb, only in-frame clones are kept and a portion is missing. The data hold 150,000 to 200,000 clones, with 82% observed a single time. This CDR3 is 18 amino acids long. With V trimmed by 4 bases and J by 2 bases, 10 bases remained unmatched. Germline V gene data show CDR1 as SGHDT and CDR2 as YYEEEE. The TCR comes from a woman aged 55-70 years with acute COVID-19. The chain combines TRBV5-6 with TRBJ2-2, with 11 bases matching TRBD1. Sequencing used PBMCs or T cells enriched from blood (not recorded which). The CDR3 region has the DNA TGTGCCAGCAGCCTAACCATCGGGACAGGGGGTAACACCGGGGAGCTGTTTTTT. Translated: CASSLTIGTGGNTGELFF.